The sample holds a few counts of the clone carrying this TCR beta chain. Generated by immunoSEQ multiplex PCR, the TCRdb table keeps only in-frame clones and is missing some. The sample contains about 19,000 clones, over 60% of which appear only once. This specimen comes from a study of sequential checkpoint blockade in melanoma. Documented treatment: randomized to nivolumab then ipilimumab (arm A) or the reverse (arm B). Live CD3+CD8+ CD19− CD56− cells were sorted from PBMCs. CDR1 SGHDT and CDR2 YYEEEE come from the germline V gene. The CDR3 totals 15 residues. The V and J ends lost 3 bases and 0 bases respectively, with 12 bases between them.

This receptor was taken from a human donor with melanoma. The sample was CD8+ T cells sorted from blood (inferred from file names), taken from a patient given nivolumab and ipilimumab in sequence. The chain carries TRBV5-6 and TRBJ1-1; D remains unclear. The chain's CDR3 is CASSSETILNTEAFF. The DNA of the CDR3 is TGTGCCAGCAGCTCCGAGACAATTTTGAACACTGAAGCTTTCTTT.